What follows describes a single TCR beta chain. The antigen is undetermined. The CDR3 runs 16 residues. With V trimmed by 4 bases and J by 1 base, 5 bases remained unmatched. Germline CDR1 reads LGHNA; CDR2 reads YSLEER. This record comes from a study of long-term antiretroviral therapy in people with HIV. Study results and limitations: Dominance of pre-ART expanded clones persisted, fluctuating and often declining after ART. Whereas controls had wider CDR3 length ranges, HIV repertoires had narrower ones.

Sequencing relied on immunoSEQ assay v3.0, run at survey level. The method was immunoSEQ multiplex PCR; TCRdb's version includes in-frame clones alone and lacks a portion of them. Found here are 25,000 to 35,000 clones, approximately 94% of them singletons; the top ten hold about 2.5%. Every HIV-positive participant received treatment in the United States. The clonotype originates from a man aged 50-60 years with HIV. The material was unsorted PBMCs, obtained 7.4 years after starting antiretroviral therapy. The chain links TRBV4-3 to TRBJ2-3; TRBD2 matches 10 bases. CDR3 nucleotide sequence: TGCGCCAGCAGCCTCGGCGGGACTAGCGGCACAGATACGCAGTATTTT. Translation: CASSLGGTSGTDTQYF.